This TCR beta chain is from a study of early T cells in non-severe SARS-CoV-2 infection. Study-level background: Sequencing used unsorted whole-blood bulk RNA, so chains lack pairing. Study-wide results and limits: The matching step, a VDJdb search, favored anti-spike CD8 responses and missed private and CD4 specificities.

This clonotype was counted a few times. What it recognizes is unknown. The CDR3 runs to 12 residues. The germline gives CDR1 SGHRS, CDR2 YFSETQ. Trimming took 8 bases from V and 4 from J; bases not matched to a gene: 3. Attachment of unique molecular identifiers was made to individual cDNA molecules. One entry per CDR3 protein, called by TCRdb with MiXCR from the 5' RACE reads. Among approximately 110,000 distinct CDR3 sequences listed, 15% were seen once. Sample: whole blood. The rearrangement uses TRBV5-1 and TRBJ2-1, with 7 bases matching TRBD1. The sequence was collected from an adult who was a healthcare worker with PCR-confirmed SARS-CoV-2 infection or an uninfected control (not recorded which). CDR3: CASRDSYNEQFF. The CDR3, as DNA: TGCGCCAGTCGGGACAGTTACAATGAGCAGTTCTTC.